The 9 T cell receptor beta chains below come from one sample, sequenced in a study of cytomegalovirus exposure and HLA in healthy donors. Use of 60 Vbeta and 13 Jbeta primers characterized the PCR. TCRdb's table, derived via immunoSEQ multiplex PCR, lists solely in-frame clones and lacks some. The sample has 130,000 or so clones, 60% to 80% seen once. The sample was PBMCs. All receptors come from a female donor in good health and CMV-seronegative.

This chain uses TRBV19 with TRBJ1-1, with unresolved D. The CDR3 consists of 12 residues. The ends were cut back, 3 bases at V and 1 base at J, with 3 bases in the middle. The germline gives CDR1 LNHDA, CDR2 SQIVND (reference sequence). The CDR3 nucleotides read TGTGCCAGTAGTATCGGGAACACTGAAGCTTTCTTT. Protein: CASSIGNTEAFF.

This chain links TRBV19 with TRBJ1-2; TRBD1 matches at 10 bases. Trimming took 6 bases from V and 3 from J; bases not matched to a gene: 10. CDR3 length: 16 amino acids. Germline V gene data show CDR1 as LNHDA and CDR2 as SQIVND (reference sequence). The CDR3 loop reads CASRTLGQGPDYGYTF. The CDR3 coding sequence is TGTGCCAGTAGAACATTGGGACAGGGGCCTGACTATGGCTACACCTTC.

The chain is built from TRBV9 and TRBJ2-7, with 9 nucleotides matching TRBD2. The CDR3 covers 14 residues. Germline lookup yields CDR1 SGDLS and CDR2 YYNGEE. J gave up 5 bases and V 2 bases, and 5 bases lay outside the gene matches. This CDR3 is CASSVSGRTNEQYF. CDR3 coding DNA: TGTGCCAGCAGCGTTAGCGGGAGAACCAACGAGCAGTACTTC.

The chain employs TRBV27 and TRBJ1-1, with D hard to call. V was shortened by 5 bases and J by 0 bases, with 16 bases between the two germline ends. Germline lookup yields CDR1 MNHEY and CDR2 SMNVEV (reference sequence). The CDR3 is 16 amino acids. For the CDR3, the DNA is TGTGCCAGCAGTACTTTGACCGCAGGAATGAACACTGAAGCTTTCTTT. It specifies CASSTLTAGMNTEAFF.

This chain joins TRBV7-8 and TRBJ2-7; TRBD1 matches 9 bases. Germline CDR1 SGHVS, CDR2 FQNEAQ. The CDR3 loop spans 13 amino acids. V trimming: 8 bases; J trimming: 3 bases; junction bases outside the gene matches: 5. The CDR3 loop is CASSSDRGYEQYF. For the CDR3, the DNA is TGTGCCAGCTCTTCGGACAGGGGCTACGAGCAGTACTTC.

The gene calls are TRBV29-1 and TRBJ1-1; D is undetermined. Looked up from germline, CDR1 is SQVTM and CDR2 is ANQGSEA. V gave up 6 bases and J gave up 3 bases, with 14 bases separating them. This CDR3 spans 13 amino acids. The CDR3, as DNA: TGCAGCGTGGCGCGGGTTTGGGACACTGAAGCTTTCTTT. Its protein is CSVARVWDTEAFF.

The chain couples TRBV19 to TRBJ2-2, with 7 bases lining up with TRBD1. V lost 5 bases and J lost 1; bases outside the gene matches: 7. This CDR3 comprises 16 residues. Germline V lookup: CDR1 LNHDA, CDR2 SQIVND (reference sequence). The chain's CDR3 is CASSLRQGVNTGELFF. CDR3 DNA sequence: TGTGCCAGTAGTTTGAGGCAGGGGGTGAACACCGGGGAGCTGTTTTTT.

The gene calls are TRBV18 and TRBJ2-5, with TRBD2 identical over 7 bases. Germline lookup yields CDR1 KGHSH and CDR2 LQKENI. The V segment lost 1 base and the J segment 5 bases; nucleotides outside the gene matches: 7. The length of the CDR3 is 15 residues. The CDR3 region has the DNA TGTGCCAGCTCACCACAGGAGGGAGGGTCCGAGACCCAGTACTTC. As protein: CASSPQEGGSETQYF. The variable domain in full, with the rest retrieved from reference TRBV18 and TRBJ2-5, is NAGVMQNPRHLVRRRGQEARLRCSPMKGHSHVYWYRQLPEEGLKFMVYLQKENIIDESGMPKERFSAEFPKEGPSILRIQQVVRGDSAAYFCASSPQEGGSETQYFGPGTRLLVL.

The chain links TRBV6-5 to TRBJ2-7, with D possibly TRBD1 on 5 matching bases. Trimming stripped 2 bases from V and 7 bases from J, with 18 bases between. Germline loops: CDR1 MNHEY, CDR2 SVGAGI. This CDR3 contains 15 residues. The CDR3 DNA follows: TGTGCCAGCAGTTACGGGCAGCAGGGTATAATGGAGCAGTACTTC. It yields the protein CASSYGQQGIMEQYF.